One T cell receptor beta chain is described in this entry. Its matching antigen is unknown. Quantitative barcoded 5'-RACE was used to prepare TCR beta libraries. One entry per CDR3 protein, called by TCRdb with MiXCR from the 5' RACE reads. The sample includes around 320,000 distinct CDR3 sequences, around 20% of them seen just once. The record originates from a study of CD8 T cells in ankylosing spondylitis. Study observations and caveats: Disease-linked clones bore a CD8+ phenotype, appearing relatively rarely in peripheral blood. A TCR beta motif of 7 to 9 highly homologous variants seemed to mark ankylosing spondylitis blood. Reportedly, significant enrichment of disease-linked clones occurred in matched ankylosing spondylitis synovial fluid.

This CDR3 is built from 16 residues. The germline V gene has CDR1 MNHEY and CDR2 SVGEGT. The V and J ends lost 6 bases and 3 bases, in that order; junction bases with no gene match: 10. Sequenced sample: blood, either unsorted or a sorted T cell fraction (not recorded which). This TCR derives from a female donor with ankylosing spondylitis or in good health (not recorded which). The rearrangement joins TRBV6-2 or TRBV6-3 to TRBJ1-5, with 8 bases aligning to TRBD1. CDR3 sequence: CASSPGQGLVNQPQHF. DNA for the CDR3: TGTGCCAGCAGCCCCGGACAGGGATTGGTCAATCAGCCCCAGCATTTT.